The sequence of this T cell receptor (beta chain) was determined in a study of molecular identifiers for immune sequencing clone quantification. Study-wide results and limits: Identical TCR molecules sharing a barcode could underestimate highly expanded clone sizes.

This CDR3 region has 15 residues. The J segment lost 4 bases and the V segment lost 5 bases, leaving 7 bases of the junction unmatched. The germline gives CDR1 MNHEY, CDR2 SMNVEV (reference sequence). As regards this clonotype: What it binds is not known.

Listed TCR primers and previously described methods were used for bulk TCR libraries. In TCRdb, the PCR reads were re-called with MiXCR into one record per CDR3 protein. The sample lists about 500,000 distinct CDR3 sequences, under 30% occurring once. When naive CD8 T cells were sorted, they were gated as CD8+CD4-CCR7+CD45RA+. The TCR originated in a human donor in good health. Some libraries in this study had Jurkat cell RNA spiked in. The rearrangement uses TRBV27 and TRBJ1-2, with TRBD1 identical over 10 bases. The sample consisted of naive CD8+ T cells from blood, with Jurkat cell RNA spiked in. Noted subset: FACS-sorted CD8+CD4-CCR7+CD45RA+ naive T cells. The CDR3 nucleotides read TGTGCCAGCAGTACCACCGGGACAGGGGCCTATGGCTACACCTTC. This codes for CASSTTGTGAYGYTF.